One and the same sample provided the 26 T cell receptor beta chains below, sequenced in a study of human versus mouse CDR3 diversity and MHC coevolution. Measured with immunoSEQ multiplex PCR; TCRdb has only the in-frame clones, and not every one. The sample holds about 83,000 clones, under 95% seen once. Sequencing was done on a sample of naive CD4+ T cells from blood. Subset defined: CD45RO-negative CD62L-positive naive CD4 T cells. The receptors originated from a person aged 25-75 years in good health.

CDR3 in DNA: TGCGCCAGCTCAGGACTAGTGGTCGACGAGCAGTACTTC. Translation gives CASSGLVVDEQYF. This chain joins TRBV10-1 and TRBJ2-7; 7 positions agree with TRBD2. The junction had 9 bases not matched to a gene; V was cut back by 8 bases and J by 5 bases. The CDR3 runs 13 residues. Germline CDR1 reads WNHNN; CDR2 reads SYGVQD (reference sequence).

The chain uses TRBV27 and TRBJ2-7; D gene ambiguous. Trimming removed 6 bases from V and 6 bases from J, with 12 bases in between. The CDR3 has 12 residues. Germline loops: CDR1 MNHEY, CDR2 SMNVEV (reference sequence). The CDR3 loop reads CASSPSSGEQYF. DNA of the CDR3: TGTGCCAGCAGCCCTTCATCCGGCGAGCAGTACTTC.

The genes are TRBV2 and TRBJ1-4; 9 bases are shared with TRBD1. Germline values: CDR1 SNHLY, CDR2 FYNNEI. V shed 3 bases, J shed 8 bases, and the junction held 4 bases outside the gene matches. The CDR3 runs 14 residues. The CDR3 nucleotides are TGTGCCAGCAGTGAGGACAGGGGCAGAGAAAAACTGTTTTTT. Amino acid sequence: CASSEDRGREKLFF.

The rearrangement links TRBV19 to TRBJ2-5; TRBD2 might be the D (5 bases). CDR1 is LNHDA and CDR2 is SQIVND in the germline V gene (reference sequence). This CDR3 contains 16 residues. The germline V and J ends were trimmed by 3 bases and 4 bases, with 18 bases remaining between them. CDR3 amino acids: CASSIPGGETGETQYF. The DNA of the CDR3 is TGTGCCAGTAGTATCCCTGGAGGCGAGACGGGAGAGACCCAGTACTTC.

The chain couples TRBV6-1 to TRBJ1-6; D is ambiguous. This CDR3 spans 15 amino acids. Trimming cost V 3 bases and J 18 bases, with 24 bases left between them. Germline-derived CDR1 and CDR2 are MNHNS and SASEGT. The CDR3: CASSEEGIPGNPDHF. CDR3 nucleotide sequence: TGTGCCAGCAGTGAGGAAGGCATACCGGGAAACCCGGACCACTTT.

Written as DNA, the CDR3 is TGTGCCAGCAGCCAAGATTGGCAGGAAAATGAAAAACTGTTTTTT. This sequence encodes CASSQDWQENEKLFF. V and J are TRBV14 and TRBJ1-4; D gene uncertain. Trimming removed 0 bases from V and 5 bases from J, with 10 bases in between. The CDR3 has 15 residues. CDR1 is SGHDN and CDR2 is FVKESK in the germline V gene.

The CDR3: CASSFAGVDGYTF. The CDR3 DNA is TGCGCCAGCAGCTTCGCAGGGGTCGACGGCTACACCTTC. The chain joins TRBV5-1 to TRBJ1-2; D is perhaps TRBD1 (6 bases). The CDR3 has 13 residues. The V end lost 2 bases, the J end lost 8 bases, and 13 bases lay between the germline ends. Germline-derived CDR1 and CDR2 are SGHRS and YFSETQ.

The gene calls are TRBV5-1 and TRBJ2-1, with TRBD2 matching 9 bases. The germline CDR1 and CDR2 sequences are SGHRS and YFSETQ. The J segment lost 4 bases and the V segment lost 1 base, leaving 6 bases of the junction unmatched. This CDR3 spans 16 amino acids. In DNA, the CDR3 is TGCGCCAGCAGCTTGAGCCCTACTAGCGGGTACAATGAGCAGTTCTTC. Protein sequence: CASSLSPTSGYNEQFF. The full variable domain, completed using reference TRBV5-1 and TRBJ2-1, is KAGVTQTPRYLIKTRGQQVTLSCSPISGHRSVSWYQQTPGQGLQFLFEYFSETQRNKGNFPGRFSGRQFSNSRSEMNVSTLELGDSALYLCASSLSPTSGYNEQFFGPGTRLTVL.

The chain has TRBV4-1 and TRBJ1-2; TRBD1 might be the D (6 bases). The CDR3 totals 16 residues. Trimming cost V 3 bases and J 5 bases, with 19 bases left between them. CDR1 MGHRA and CDR2 YSYEKL come from the germline V gene. DNA for the CDR3: TGCGCCAGCAGCCATCTCCTCCGGGACAAGGCGTATGGCTACACCTTC. Translated: CASSHLLRDKAYGYTF.

This rearrangement joins TRBV6-5 to TRBJ2-5; TRBD1 agrees at 8 bases. V shed 0 bases, J shed 5 bases, and the junction held 5 bases outside the gene matches. The CDR3 loop spans 15 amino acids. The germline gives CDR1 MNHEY, CDR2 SVGAGI. The CDR3 DNA reads TGTGCCAGCAGTTACTCCCGGACAGGGATTGAGACCCAGTACTTC. This sequence encodes CASSYSRTGIETQYF.

This sequence joins TRBV11-2 and TRBJ2-2; TRBD2 might be the D (6 bases). This CDR3 is built from 15 residues. V was pared by 5 bases and J by 4 bases, with 14 bases between. Germline V lookup: CDR1 SGHAT, CDR2 FQNNGV. The CDR3 loop is CASSVLAGGTGELFF. The CDR3 nucleotides read TGTGCCAGCAGCGTCCTAGCCGGGGGCACCGGGGAGCTGTTTTTT. Using reference TRBV11-2 and TRBJ2-2 for the parts outside the CDR3, the full variable domain is EAGVAQSPRYKIIEKRQSVAFWCNPISGHATLYWYQQILGQGPKLLIQFQNNGVVDDSQLPKDRFSAERLKGVDSTLKIQPAKLEDSAVYLCASSVLAGGTGELFFGEGSRLTVL.

V gene TRBV2 combines with J gene TRBJ2-7; TRBD2 aligns across 9 bases. The CDR3 runs to 15 residues. With V trimmed by 7 bases and J by 0 bases, 7 bases remained unmatched. Germline lookup yields CDR1 SNHLY and CDR2 FYNNEI. CDR3 coding DNA: TGTGCCAGCACCCACGAGCGGGGGGTCTCCTACGAGCAGTACTTC. It yields the protein CASTHERGVSYEQYF.

The chain is built from TRBV6-1 and TRBJ1-5; TRBD1 agrees at 8 bases. The V and J ends lost 4 bases and 1 base, in that order; junction bases with no gene match: 12. The CDR3 extends over 18 amino acids. Germline loops: CDR1 MNHNS, CDR2 SASEGT. The CDR3 spells CASSGTGTGMTSNQPQHF. CDR3 coding DNA: TGTGCCAGCAGTGGCACCGGGACAGGCATGACCAGCAATCAGCCCCAGCATTTT.

The rearrangement uses TRBV5-1 and TRBJ1-1, with D maybe TRBD1 (6 bases). There are 15 residues in the CDR3. The V gene lost 3 bases and the J gene lost 1 base, with 13 bases spanning the gap. Germline CDR1 is SGHRS and CDR2 is YFSETQ. Here the CDR3 reads CASSSGDLRNTEAFF. The CDR3 bases are TGCGCCAGCAGCTCAGGGGATCTTCGGAACACTGAAGCTTTCTTT.

This chain joins TRBV19 and TRBJ2-5; possible D gene TRBD2, 6 bases. Judging by the DNA end, TRBJ2-7 fits better; the J call may be wrong. Germline V CDR1 and CDR2: LNHDA, SQIVND (reference sequence). This CDR3 has 14 amino acids. This chain's CDR3 is CASSRAGSLNEQYF. The CDR3 DNA is TGTGCCAGTAGTCGAGCCGGGAGTCTGAACGAGCAGTACTTC.

The CDR3 reads CASSQLGATEAFF. DNA of the CDR3: TGCGCCAGCAGCCAATTAGGAGCGACTGAAGCTTTCTTT. The chain uses TRBV4-1 and TRBJ1-1; D remains unclear. The CDR3 spans 13 residues. Germline CDR1 and CDR2: MGHRA and YSYEKL. V lost 2 bases to trimming and J lost 5 bases, with 9 bases between them.

This clone was detected only once. This chain joins TRBV5-1 and TRBJ1-1; D remains ambiguous. This CDR3 has 14 residues. Germline V gives CDR1 SGHRS, CDR2 YFSETQ. The V end lost 2 bases, the J end lost 2 bases, and 10 bases lay between the germline ends. The CDR3 spells CASSFDRLNTEAFF. As DNA, the CDR3 is TGCGCCAGCAGCTTCGATCGACTAAACACTGAAGCTTTCTTT.

The V call is TRBV10-1, the J call TRBJ1-1, with D maybe TRBD1 (5 bases). Trimming shortened V by 4 bases and J by 4 bases, and 10 bases separated the two germline ends. CDR3 length: 13 residues. Per germline, CDR1 WNHNN and CDR2 SYGVQD (reference sequence). CDR3 in DNA: TGCGCCAGCAGTGTCGGAGGGGTCACTGAAGCTTTCTTT. Its translation: CASSVGGVTEAFF.

This chain uses TRBV18 with TRBJ1-6; maybe TRBD1 (5 bases). The CDR3 sequence is 15 residues long. Germline lookup yields CDR1 KGHSH and CDR2 LQKENI. The germline V and J ends were trimmed by 3 bases and 9 bases, with 15 bases remaining between them. The CDR3: CASSPTPGGGSPLHF. CDR3 sequence (DNA): TGTGCCAGCTCACCTACCCCGGGGGGAGGTTCACCCCTCCACTTT.

The genes are TRBV4-1 and TRBJ2-7; 8 bases are a match to TRBD2. CDR3 size: 15 residues. V shed 2 bases and J 3 bases; nucleotides not matched to a gene: 6. Germline-derived CDR1 and CDR2 are MGHRA and YSYEKL. In DNA form, the CDR3 reads TGCGCCAGCAGCCAACTGGGAGGGACTAGCTACGAGCAGTACTTC. Translated: CASSQLGGTSYEQYF.

This clone is a singleton in its sample. The chain employs TRBV6-5 and TRBJ1-2; no clear D gene. From germline, CDR1 is MNHEY and CDR2 SVGAGI. Between the trimmed V and J ends, which lost 0 bases and 8 bases, there was a span of 13 bases. The CDR3 has 14 residues. CDR3 coding DNA: TGTGCCAGCAGTTACTCTGGTAGGGCGGGAGGCTACACCTTC. This gives the protein CASSYSGRAGGYTF.

The chain carries TRBV28 and TRBJ2-3; maybe TRBD2 (5 bases). Germline V lookup: CDR1 MDHEN, CDR2 SYDVKM. Trimming stripped 1 base from V and 0 bases from J, with 14 bases between. CDR3 length: 17 amino acids. CDR3 in DNA: TGTGCCAGCAGTTTATCCCTCTCGGGCGGGAGCACAGATACGCAGTATTTT. Translated: CASSLSLSGGSTDTQYF.

The chain recombines TRBV30 with TRBJ1-1; D is undetermined. The V gene lost 4 bases and the J gene lost 6 bases, with 12 bases spanning the gap. The germline CDR1 and CDR2 sequences are GTSNPN and SVGIG (reference sequence). CDR3 length: 12 residues. The CDR3 reads CAWNRLGAEAFF. In nucleotides, the CDR3 is TGTGCCTGGAATCGACTCGGGGCTGAAGCTTTCTTT.

The chain couples TRBV19 to TRBJ1-2, with unresolved D. The CDR3 totals 18 residues. V was cut by 3 bases and J by 1 base, with 21 bases left in between. CDR1 is LNHDA, CDR2 SQIVND, per germline (reference sequence). CDR3 in amino acids: CASSIVWRISSNNYGYTF. CDR3 in DNA: TGTGCCAGTAGTATTGTATGGAGAATATCCTCGAATAACTATGGCTACACCTTC.

This rearrangement joins TRBV18 to TRBJ2-7; 7 bases match TRBD1. This CDR3 contains 15 residues. The germline V gene has CDR1 KGHSH and CDR2 LQKENI. The ends lost 0 bases at V and 5 bases at J; junction bases unmatched: 7. CDR3 loop: CASSPPTGSYHEQYF. The CDR3 DNA follows: TGTGCCAGCTCACCACCGACAGGGTCATACCACGAGCAGTACTTC.

This chain connects TRBV18 to TRBJ2-5, with D uncertain. The V end lost 6 bases, the J end lost 1 base, and 15 bases lay between the germline ends. CDR3 length equals 15 residues. CDR1 and CDR2 from the germline V gene are KGHSH and LQKENI. Here the CDR3 reads CASSPIPGIQETQYF. CDR3 coding DNA: TGTGCCAGCTCCCCAATCCCAGGCATCCAAGAGACCCAGTACTTC.